Each of the 18 T cell receptor beta chains below was sequenced from the same sample in a study of blood T cell repertoires in COVID-19 (dated by TCRdb to about 2020). To prepare the library, the immunoSEQ multiplex PCR assay was applied. TCRdb mirrors the immuneACCESS table, restricted to in-frame sequences. Some clones are absent from its copies; in checked studies, under half trace to an unresolved V gene, and the reason for the others is unknown. For this sample the table gives over 150,000 clones, of which around 90% were detected only once. Around 0.5% of the sample belongs to the ten largest clones. Sequenced material: peripheral blood. These TCRs come from a man in his fifties or sixties with COVID-19, enrolled during active disease.

The chain is built from TRBV5-1 and TRBJ1-4; 7 bases are shared with TRBD1. Germline CDR1 and CDR2: SGHRS and YFSETQ. The length of the CDR3 is 15 residues. Trimming at V came to 2 bases and at J to 4 bases, leaving 5 bases not matched to a gene. In DNA, the CDR3 is TGCGCCAGCAGCTTAAGGGGGCAAGATAATGAAAAACTGTTTTTT. Protein sequence: CASSLRGQDNEKLFF.

The chain has TRBV24-1 and TRBJ2-5, with unresolved D. Between the trimmed V and J ends, which lost 4 bases and 2 bases, there was a span of 16 bases. CDR3 size: 16 residues. CDR1 KGHDR and CDR2 SFDVKD come from the germline V gene. Written as DNA, the CDR3 is TGTGCCACCAGTGACGGCCGGGTACTTTCACAAGAGACCCAGTACTTC. It codes for CATSDGRVLSQETQYF.

In the case of this clone: Compared with germline, one end of the junction differs, possibly owing to a read error. This chain connects TRBV15 to TRBJ1-2; possibly TRBD1 for D (6 bases). This CDR3 comprises 11 residues. Per the germline V gene, CDR1 is LNHNV and CDR2 is YYDKDF (reference sequence). For the CDR3, the DNA is TGTGCCACCAGCAGAGACGGGACAACTCGCTTC. It codes for CATSRDGTTRF.

This rearrangement joins TRBV14 to TRBJ1-2; D remains unclear. The CDR3 runs 11 residues. V lost 8 bases, J lost 4 bases, and 8 bases lay in between. Germline CDR1 reads SGHDN; CDR2 reads FVKESK. CDR3 residues: CASLEGYGYTF. In DNA form, the CDR3 reads TGTGCCAGCCTCGAGGGCTATGGCTACACCTTC.

The J gene is TRBJ2-1, the V gene TRBV7-2, with a tentative D call TRBD2 (8 bases). Germline lookup yields CDR1 SGHTA and CDR2 FQGNSA. The CDR3 totals 17 residues. V dropped 5 bases and J dropped 4 bases, with 21 bases sitting between them. The CDR3 spells CASSPQAGAGGYNEQFF. The DNA of the CDR3 is TGTGCCAGCAGCCCACAAGCGGGAGCAGGGGGATACAATGAGCAGTTCTTC.

V usage is TRBV28 and J usage is TRBJ1-5; 7 bases map to TRBD1. Germline values: CDR1 MDHEN, CDR2 SYDVKM. The CDR3 extends over 15 amino acids. Losses at the gene ends were 6 bases for V and 4 bases for J; bases not matched to a gene: 9. The DNA of the CDR3 is TGTGCCAGCAGCCGGGGACAGACCTTAAATCAGCCCCAGCATTTT. Its translation: CASSRGQTLNQPQHF.

The V gene is TRBV25-1, the J gene TRBJ1-1; D is undetermined. Trimming took 5 bases from V and 1 from J, leaving 14 bases between them. There are 15 residues in the CDR3. Per the germline V gene, CDR1 is MGHDK and CDR2 is SYGVNS. DNA of the CDR3: TGTGCCAGCAGTAGTTTTGAAATCGGGAACACTGAAGCTTTCTTT. Protein: CASSSFEIGNTEAFF.

The table lists this clone with a few counts. The J gene is TRBJ2-2, the V gene TRBV9; D may be TRBD2 (6 bases). The germline V gene encodes CDR1 SGDLS and CDR2 YYNGEE. The CDR3 totals 12 residues. V was pared by 7 bases and J by 4 bases, with 8 bases between. The CDR3 is CASGRTTGELFF. In DNA, the CDR3 is TGTGCCAGCGGGAGGACCACCGGGGAGCTGTTTTTT.

The chain links TRBV18 to TRBJ2-3; D is possibly TRBD1 (5 bases). CDR1 and CDR2 from the germline V gene are KGHSH and LQKENI. V was trimmed by 0 bases and J by 6 bases, leaving 10 bases between them. The CDR3 has 14 amino acids. CDR3 nucleotides: TGTGCCAGCTCACCACCGGGGCAGCCGGATACGCAGTATTTT. Translated, it gives CASSPPGQPDTQYF.

The chain has TRBV18 and TRBJ2-7, with 11 bases that match TRBD1. This CDR3 has 14 amino acids. The germline CDR1 and CDR2 sequences are KGHSH and LQKENI. V shed 5 bases, J shed 4 bases, and the junction held 4 bases outside the gene matches. This chain's CDR3 is CASSTGTGGYEQYF. CDR3 nucleotide sequence: TGTGCCAGCTCAACCGGGACAGGGGGTTACGAGCAGTACTTC.

CDR3 amino acids: CASTLGQGALLTNEKLFF. As DNA, the CDR3 is TGTGCCAGTACCCTGGGACAGGGGGCCCTTCTAACTAATGAAAAACTGTTTTTT. The rearrangement links TRBV19 to TRBJ1-4; TRBD1 aligns across 12 bases. The germline gives CDR1 LNHDA, CDR2 SQIVND (reference sequence). V shed 7 bases, J shed 1 base, and the junction held 10 bases outside the gene matches. The CDR3 length is 18 residues.

This rearrangement joins TRBV5-6 to TRBJ2-1, with 10 bases that match TRBD1. CDR1 and CDR2 from the germline V gene are SGHDT and YYEEEE. V was pared by 3 bases and J by 2 bases, with 5 bases of the junction left unmatched. There are 16 residues in the CDR3. In DNA form, the CDR3 reads TGTGCCAGCAGCTGGCCGGGACAGGGGACCTACAATGAGCAGTTCTTC. It translates to CASSWPGQGTYNEQFF.

The chain links TRBV5-3 to TRBJ1-1, with D hard to call. TRBV5-3 falls under the ORF class, with uncertain function. V lost 2 bases and J lost 1, with 6 bases in between. The CDR3 runs 13 residues. CDR3 in amino acids: CARSFSENTEAFF. CDR3 nucleotide sequence: TGTGCCAGAAGCTTCAGTGAGAACACTGAAGCTTTCTTT.

J is TRBJ2-7 and V is TRBV6-2 or TRBV6-3; D is perhaps TRBD1 (5 bases). The V gene's germline CDR1 is MNHEY and CDR2 SVGEGT. This CDR3 spans 13 amino acids. Trimming left V 6 bases short and J 2 bases short, with 11 bases between. In DNA form, the CDR3 reads TGTGCCAGCAGCGAAGGCAGGGCCTACGAGCAGTACTTC. As protein: CASSEGRAYEQYF.

The rearrangement joins TRBV3-1 (or the pseudogene TRBV3-2) to TRBJ2-7; D perhaps matches TRBD1 (5 bases). V was pared by 3 bases and J by 2 bases, with 8 bases between. Germline CDR1 is LGHDT and CDR2 is YNNKEL (reference sequence). This CDR3 region has 13 residues. CDR3 DNA sequence: TGTGCCAGCAGCCATGACAGACCCTACGAGCAGTACTTC. Translating gives CASSHDRPYEQYF.

The chain has TRBV2 and TRBJ1-6; weak D call: TRBD1 (5 bases). The CDR3 extends over 14 amino acids. V shed 2 bases and J shed 7 bases, with 9 bases lying between them. From germline, CDR1 is SNHLY and CDR2 FYNNEI. The CDR3 nucleotides read TGTGCCAGCAGTGAACAGGGCCAAAATTCACCCCTCCACTTT. As protein: CASSEQGQNSPLHF.

The J gene is TRBJ1-3, the V gene TRBV7-8, with a possible D match to TRBD1 (6 bases). Trimming took 5 bases from V and 4 from J, leaving 12 bases between them. CDR3 length: 14 amino acids. Germline-derived CDR1 and CDR2 are SGHVS and FQNEAQ. CDR3 sequence: CASSAGQSGNTIYF. CDR3 sequence (DNA): TGTGCCAGCAGCGCAGGACAGTCCGGAAACACCATATATTTT.

CDR3 residues: CASSQHGQGKGEQYF. CDR3 in DNA: TGTGCCAGCAGTCAACACGGACAGGGTAAGGGCGAGCAGTACTTC. The gene calls are TRBV6-6 and TRBJ2-7; 8 bases line up with TRBD1. Germline loops: CDR1 MNHNY, CDR2 SVGAGI (reference sequence). The CDR3 consists of 15 residues. V shed 5 bases, J shed 6 bases, and the junction held 12 bases outside the gene matches.